These 24 T cell receptor beta chains share one sample of origin, sequenced in a study of blood T cell repertoires in COVID-19. This table comes from immunoSEQ multiplex PCR, and its TCRdb copy is limited to in-frame clones, with some not included. The top ten hold more than 0.65% of the sample, which has about 120,000 clones, less than 75% seen once. The sequencing input was peripheral blood. The origin of the receptors is a human donor with acute or convalescent COVID-19. The donor label of this sample is uncertain.

This clone was recorded a few times. The CDR3 coding sequence is TGTGCCAGCAGCTTAGACAAGAACTATGGCTACACCTTC. Its protein product is CASSLDKNYGYTF. This rearrangement joins TRBV7-3 to TRBJ1-2; D unclear. Trimming stripped 2 bases from V and 2 bases from J, with 6 bases between. The CDR3 has 13 amino acids. The germline gives CDR1 SGHTA, CDR2 FQGTGA.

The chain joins TRBV5-1 to TRBJ2-1, with a weak D call TRBD2 (7 bases). Germline CDR1 reads SGHRS; CDR2 reads YFSETQ. Trimming cost V 1 base and J 9 bases, with 14 bases left between them. The CDR3 has 14 residues. CDR3 region: CASSLRGGAFEQFF. As DNA, the CDR3 is TGCGCCAGCAGCTTGAGGGGGGGCGCATTTGAGCAGTTCTTC. Complete variable domain (other parts from reference TRBV5-1 and TRBJ2-1): KAGVTQTPRYLIKTRGQQVTLSCSPISGHRSVSWYQQTPGQGLQFLFEYFSETQRNKGNFPGRFSGRQFSNSRSEMNVSTLELGDSALYLCASSLRGGAFEQFFGPGTRLTVL.

The table lists this clone with a few counts. The chain employs TRBV21-1 and TRBJ2-3; the table's D call TRBD1 went unverified against the DNA. TRBV21-1 is noted as a pseudogene. The CDR3 contains 14 residues. Written as DNA, the CDR3 is TGTGCCAGCAGCAAAGGAAACAGCAAAGATACGCAGTATTTT. Translated, it gives CASSKGNSKDTQYF.

This chain uses TRBV5-3 with TRBJ2-7, with 7 bases fitting TRBD1. TRBV5-3 is identified as an open reading frame with a role that is uncertain. The V segment lost 4 bases and the J segment 3 bases; nucleotides outside the gene matches: 13. The CDR3 spans 16 residues. CDR3 in DNA: TGTGCCAGAAGCACCCTTCCCGGGACAGTGGTCTACGAGCAGTACTTC. The encoded protein is CARSTLPGTVVYEQYF.

This clone came up once. CDR3 in amino acids: CASSVQGKSPLHF. The CDR3 DNA is TGTGCCAGCTCGGTACAGGGGAAATCACCCCTCCACTTT. The rearrangement uses TRBV18 and TRBJ1-6, with 7 bases that match TRBD1. This CDR3 spans 13 amino acids. J was trimmed by 10 bases and V by 6 bases; bases with no gene match: 6. CDR1 and CDR2 from the germline V gene are KGHSH and LQKENI.

The chain employs TRBV4-2 and TRBJ2-3; 16 bases fit TRBD2. The CDR3 consists of 17 residues. CDR1 and CDR2 (germline): LGHNA, YNFKEQ. After removal of 10 bases from V and 4 bases from J, the junction contained 11 bases not matched to a gene. CDR3 bases: TGTGCCACCAAAACCGGGACTAGCGGGGGGGCACCAGATACGCAGTATTTT. This sequence encodes CATKTGTSGGAPDTQYF.

V usage is TRBV24-1 and J usage is TRBJ1-2; D unclear. The CDR3 covers 14 residues. Germline V lookup: CDR1 KGHDR, CDR2 SFDVKD. The V end lost 4 bases, the J end lost 7 bases, and 15 bases lay between the germline ends. DNA of the CDR3: TGTGCCACCAGTGACCGCAGCGGGGTACTTGGCTACACCTTC. Translating it yields CATSDRSGVLGYTF.

The chain links TRBV7-9 to TRBJ1-2, with 7 bases fitting TRBD1. Germline CDR1 and CDR2: SEHNR and FQNEAQ (reference sequence). The junction had 9 bases not matched to a gene; V was cut back by 7 bases and J by 4 bases. There are 14 residues in the CDR3. CDR3 region: CASTIQGSGYGYTF. The CDR3, as DNA: TGTGCCAGCACCATACAGGGGTCGGGCTATGGCTACACCTTC.

The chain employs TRBV24-1 and TRBJ2-2, with 9 bases matching TRBD1. This CDR3 is 17 amino acids long. V lost 5 bases and J lost 2; bases outside the gene matches: 8. Per the germline V gene, CDR1 is KGHDR and CDR2 is SFDVKD. CDR3 loop: CATSALWGQGNTGELFF. CDR3 DNA sequence: TGTGCCACCAGTGCCCTTTGGGGACAGGGCAACACCGGGGAGCTGTTTTTT.

The chain uses TRBV19 and TRBJ1-5; D unclear. Germline V gene data show CDR1 as LNHDA and CDR2 as SQIVND (reference sequence). CDR3 length: 14 amino acids. Between the trimmed V and J ends, which lost 10 bases and 2 bases, there was a span of 15 bases. CDR3 in amino acids: CATSGSFGNQPQHF. CDR3 in DNA: TGTGCCACCTCAGGCAGTTTCGGCAATCAGCCCCAGCATTTT.

This chain links TRBV11-2 with TRBJ2-5; maybe TRBD2 (7 bases). The V and J ends lost 5 bases and 0 bases respectively, with 16 bases between them. The CDR3 has 16 residues. From germline, CDR1 is SGHAT and CDR2 FQNNGV. In DNA, the CDR3 is TGTGCCAGCAGCCAACTCCGGGGGGCCAACCAAGAGACCCAGTACTTC. Amino acid sequence: CASSQLRGANQETQYF.

In this sample, this clone turned up once. J is TRBJ2-7 and V is TRBV5-4; 11 bases are shared with TRBD2. CDR3 length: 18 amino acids. J was trimmed by 6 bases and V by 2 bases; bases with no gene match: 16. CDR1 is SGHNT, CDR2 YYREEE, per germline (reference sequence). CDR3 protein: CASSLTVLAGAPPLEQYV. Written as DNA, the CDR3 is TGTGCCAGCAGCTTAACCGTACTAGCGGGGGCGCCCCCCCTCGAGCAGTACGTC.

This clone was detected once. The chain links TRBV5-6 to TRBJ1-4, with 12 bases matching TRBD1. The V gene's germline CDR1 is SGHDT and CDR2 YYEEEE. V shed 4 bases and J 8 bases; nucleotides not matched to a gene: 9. The CDR3 has 16 amino acids. The CDR3: CASSRAGTGGFEKLFF. CDR3 sequence (DNA): TGTGCCAGCAGCCGCGCGGGGACAGGGGGCTTCGAAAAACTGTTTTTT.

In DNA, the CDR3 is TGTGCCAGCAGTCCAACTGGGGGGTACGAGCAGTACGTC. Encoded protein: CASSPTGGYEQYV. The J gene is TRBJ2-7, the V gene TRBV5-5, with a weak D call TRBD2 (6 bases). V was trimmed by 5 bases and J by 4 bases, leaving 13 bases between them. The CDR3 runs 13 residues. Germline CDR1 is SGHKS and CDR2 is YYEKEE (reference sequence).

This rearrangement joins TRBV7-9 to TRBJ2-3; 10 bases fit TRBD1. CDR3 length: 15 amino acids. V lost 1 base, J lost 6 bases, and 4 bases stayed unmatched. Germline lookup yields CDR1 SEHNR and CDR2 FQNEAQ (reference sequence). CDR3: CASSLVGTGADTQYF. Here the CDR3 DNA reads TGTGCCAGCAGCTTAGTTGGGACAGGGGCGGATACGCAGTATTTT. The complete variable domain, with remaining parts taken from reference TRBV7-9 and TRBJ2-3, reads DTGVSQNPRHKITKRGQNVTFRCDPISEHNRLYWYRQTLGQGPEFLTYFQNEAQLEKSRLLSDRFSAERPKGSFSTLEIQRTEQGDSAMYLCASSLVGTGADTQYFGPGTRLTVL.

The chain joins TRBV2 to TRBJ2-2, with D maybe TRBD2 (5 bases). V was pared by 5 bases and J by 5 bases, with 15 bases between. CDR3 length: 15 amino acids. Germline CDR1 is SNHLY and CDR2 is FYNNEI. CDR3: CASSPSPVATGELFF. The CDR3 DNA is TGTGCCAGCAGTCCATCCCCAGTAGCGACCGGGGAGCTGTTTTTT.

This chain connects TRBV4-2 to TRBJ1-4; 8 nucleotides agree with TRBD1. This CDR3 contains 15 residues. Germline V gene sequence: CDR1 LGHNA, CDR2 YNFKEQ. V lost 4 bases to trimming and J lost 5 bases; unmatched junction nucleotides: 6. The CDR3 loop reads CASSRGQGPNEKLFF. The CDR3 nucleotides read TGTGCCAGCAGCCGCGGACAGGGACCCAATGAAAAACTGTTTTTT.

The CDR3 here is CASSPRQGKGYTF. As DNA, the CDR3 is TGTGCCAGCAGTCCGAGACAGGGTAAAGGCTACACCTTC. The chain employs TRBV7-6 and TRBJ1-2; 7 bases line up with TRBD1. Trimming removed 6 bases from V and 8 bases from J; junction bases left unmatched: 9. CDR3 length: 13 amino acids. Germline V lookup: CDR1 SGHVS, CDR2 FNYEAQ. The variable domain in full, completed from reference TRBV7-6 and TRBJ1-2, reads GAGVSQSPRYKVTKRGQDVALRCDPISGHVSLYWYRQALGQGPEFLTYFNYEAQQDKSGLPNDRFSAERPEGSISTLTIQRTEQRDSAMYRCASSPRQGKGYTFGSGTRLTVV.

The gene calls are TRBV7-2 and TRBJ2-5, with 9 bases that match TRBD2. The germline V gene encodes CDR1 SGHTA and CDR2 FQGNSA. This CDR3 comprises 15 residues. With V trimmed by 0 bases and J by 5 bases, 4 bases remained unmatched. As DNA, the CDR3 is TGTGCCAGCAGCTTAGCTGGCGCGGGGGGGGAGACCCAGTACTTC. This translates into CASSLAGAGGETQYF.

The table lists this clone with a few counts. The chain uses TRBV19 and TRBJ1-5; 8 nucleotides match TRBD1. The junction had 3 bases not matched to a gene; V was cut back by 0 bases and J by 8 bases. This CDR3 comprises 14 residues. CDR1 LNHDA and CDR2 SQIVND come from the germline V gene (reference sequence). The CDR3 nucleotides read TGTGCCAGTAGTATAGACAGGGGGCTTAAGCCCCAGCATTTT. It translates to CASSIDRGLKPQHF.

This clone has only a few counts. This chain links TRBV2 with TRBJ1-2, with a tentative D call TRBD1 (6 bases). V was trimmed by 3 bases and J by 10 bases, leaving 15 bases between them. Per germline, CDR1 SNHLY and CDR2 FYNNEI. The CDR3 has 13 residues. The CDR3 loop reads CASSDIQGLIYTF. DNA for the CDR3: TGTGCCAGCAGTGATATACAGGGCCTGATCTACACCTTC.

The V and J genes are TRBV2 and TRBJ2-3, with 7 bases lining up with TRBD2. V was clipped by 4 bases and J by 4 bases; unmatched bases: 5. Germline lookup yields CDR1 SNHLY and CDR2 FYNNEI. The CDR3 has 14 amino acids. The CDR3 loop is CASSVFGRADTQYF. The CDR3, as DNA: TGTGCCAGCAGTGTTTTTGGGAGGGCAGATACGCAGTATTTT.

This clone came up many times. The rearrangement joins TRBV7-8 to TRBJ2-2, with D unclear. The CDR3 length is 13 residues. V was cut by 3 bases and J by 5 bases, with 7 bases left in between. Germline CDR1 reads SGHVS; CDR2 reads FQNEAQ. CDR3 region: CASSFSSTGELFF. Written as DNA, the CDR3 is TGTGCCAGCAGCTTCTCCAGTACCGGGGAGCTGTTTTTT.

The V and J genes are TRBV28 and TRBJ1-5; D might be TRBD1 (5 bases). The V end lost 7 bases, the J end lost 1 base, and 11 bases lay between the germline ends. The CDR3 has 14 residues. Germline V CDR1 and CDR2: MDHEN, SYDVKM. The chain's CDR3 is CASTPWGSNQPQHF. DNA for the CDR3: TGTGCCAGCACCCCGTGGGGCAGCAATCAGCCCCAGCATTTT.